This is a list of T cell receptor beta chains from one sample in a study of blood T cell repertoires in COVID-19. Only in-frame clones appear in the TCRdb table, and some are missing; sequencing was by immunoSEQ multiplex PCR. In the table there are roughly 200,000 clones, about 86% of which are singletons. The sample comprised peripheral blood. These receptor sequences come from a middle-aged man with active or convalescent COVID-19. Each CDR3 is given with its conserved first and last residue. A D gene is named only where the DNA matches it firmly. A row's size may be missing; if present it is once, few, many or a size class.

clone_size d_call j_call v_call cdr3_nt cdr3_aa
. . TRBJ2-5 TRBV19 TGTGCCAGTAGTCCGATAGCTTCGGGAGAGACCCAGTACTTC CASSPIASGETQYF
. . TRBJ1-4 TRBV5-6 TGTGCCAGCAGCCGTCGAGGTTTAGGTGAAAAACTGTTTTTT CASSRRGLGEKLFF
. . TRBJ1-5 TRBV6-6 TGTGCCAGCAGTTACGGGGAGGGTCAGCCCCAGCATTTT CASSYGEGQPQHF
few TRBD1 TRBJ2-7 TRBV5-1 TGCGCCAGCAGCCAACAACTAGGACAGGGGGGCGAGCAGTACTTC CASSQQLGQGGEQYF
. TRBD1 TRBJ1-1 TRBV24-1 TGTGCCACCAGTGGTCCAGGGGGTGTGAACACTGAAGCTTTCTTT CATSGPGGVNTEAFF
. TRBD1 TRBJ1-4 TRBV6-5 TGTGCCAGCAGCGACCCAGGGGGCCGAGGTGAAAAACTGTTTTTT CASSDPGGRGEKLFF
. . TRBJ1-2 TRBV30 TGTGCCACCGACAGGAGCCTCTATGGCTACACCTTC CATDRSLYGYTF
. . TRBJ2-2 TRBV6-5 TGTGCCAGCAGATCCCAATACACCGGGGAGCTGTTTTTT CASRSQYTGELFF
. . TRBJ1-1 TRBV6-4 TGTGCCAGCAGTGAGGACAGGAACACTGAAGCTTTCTTT CASSEDRNTEAFF
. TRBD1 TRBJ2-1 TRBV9 TGTGCCAGCAGCGACCGGGACAGGGGTTACAATGAGCAGTTCTTC CASSDRDRGYNEQFF
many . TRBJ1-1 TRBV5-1 TGCGCCAGCACCAACAGGGCAATGAACACTGAAGCTTTCTTT CASTNRAMNTEAFF
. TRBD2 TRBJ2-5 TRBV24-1 TGTGCCACCTCCGATGGGGGGGCCCAGTACTTC CATSDGGAQYF
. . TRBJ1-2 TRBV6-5 TGTGCCAGCAGCACAGGGTCTGGCTACACCTTC CASSTGSGYTF
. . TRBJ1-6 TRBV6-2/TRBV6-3 TGTGCCAGCAGCAACAGAGGCGACAGGATTGTGAAAAATTCACCCCTCCACTTT CASSNRGDRIVKNSPLHF
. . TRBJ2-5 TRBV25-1 TGTGCCAGCACAGTAGGGGCAGAGACCCAGTACTTC CASTVGAETQYF
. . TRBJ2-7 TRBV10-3 TGTGCCATCAGACAGACAGAGACCTACGAGCAGTACTTC CAIRQTETYEQYF
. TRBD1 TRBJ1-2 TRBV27 TGTGCCAGCAGTCCCGGGACAGGGGGCCTCTCCTACACCTTC CASSPGTGGLSYTF
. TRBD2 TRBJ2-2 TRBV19 TGTGCCAGTAGTATAGGGACTAGCGGGGAGACCGGGGAGCTGTTTTTT CASSIGTSGETGELFF
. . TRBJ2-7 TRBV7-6 TGTGCCAGCAGCTTAGATCAAAGGGGCGAGCAGTACTTC CASSLDQRGEQYF
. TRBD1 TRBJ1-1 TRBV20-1 TGCAGTGCTAGTAAAGGCGCCGGACAGGGTGGTTACACTGAAGCTTTCTTT CSASKGAGQGGYTEAFF
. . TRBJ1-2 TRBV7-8 TGTGCCAGCAGCTCTCTTAACGGGAGTCAAATCTATGGCTACACCTTC CASSSLNGSQIYGYTF
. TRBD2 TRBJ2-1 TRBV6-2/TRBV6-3 TGTGCCAGCAGGTACGCACTAGCGGGAAACAATGAGCAGTTCTTC CASRYALAGNNEQFF
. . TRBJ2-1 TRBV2 TGTGCCAGCAGGGAAGAAGCAAATGAGCAGTTCTTC CASREEANEQFF
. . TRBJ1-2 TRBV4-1 TGCGCCAGCAGTCAAGATCGCACAGGACACCGGGGCTACACCTTC CASSQDRTGHRGYTF
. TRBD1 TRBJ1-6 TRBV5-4 TGTGCCAGCAGCCCCGGATCGGGACAGGGGGGATTATATAATTCACCCCTCCACTTT CASSPGSGQGGLYNSPLHF
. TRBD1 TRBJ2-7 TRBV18 TGTGCCAGCTCACCACAGTCTCGGGCAGGGGGTGGCGAGCAGTACTTC CASSPQSRAGGGEQYF
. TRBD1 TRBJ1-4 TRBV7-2 TGTGCCAGCAGCTTCGGACAGGGGGCTGAAAAACTGTTTTTT CASSFGQGAEKLFF
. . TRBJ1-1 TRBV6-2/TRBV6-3 TGTGCCAGCAGCTGGGAGTCCAACACTGAAGCTTTCTTT CASSWESNTEAFF
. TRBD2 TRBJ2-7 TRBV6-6 TGTGCCAGCAGTTTCGGGAGGACCTACGAGCAGTACTTC CASSFGRTYEQYF
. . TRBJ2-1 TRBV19 TGTGCCAGTAGTATCGGAGCCTACAATGAGCAGTTCTTC CASSIGAYNEQFF
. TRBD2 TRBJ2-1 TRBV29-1 TGCAGCGTGGAACTAGCGGGAGTTCTCAATGAGCAGTTCTTC CSVELAGVLNEQFF
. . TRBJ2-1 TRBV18 TGTGCCAGCTCACCGGGACAATACTCCTACAATGAGCAGTTCTTC CASSPGQYSYNEQFF
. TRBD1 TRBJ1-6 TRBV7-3 TGTGCCAGCAGCCAACAAACCCAACAGGGGGCAAGGTCACCCCTCCACTTT CASSQQTQQGARSPLHF
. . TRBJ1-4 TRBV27 TGTGCCAGCAGTTCCCGGACAGCAACTAATGAAAAACTGTTTTTT CASSSRTATNEKLFF
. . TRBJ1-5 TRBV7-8 TGTGCCAGCAGCTTAGCGCAGGCGGGAAATCAGCCCCAGCATTTT CASSLAQAGNQPQHF
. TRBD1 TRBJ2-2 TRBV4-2 TGTGCCAGCAGCCAGTTGGACAGGGATGTCGGGGAGCTGTTTTTT CASSQLDRDVGELFF
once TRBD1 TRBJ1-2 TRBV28 TGTGCCAGCAGTTTGGCCAGGGGGGTTTATGGCTACACCTTC CASSLARGVYGYTF
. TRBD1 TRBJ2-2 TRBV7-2 TGTGCCAGCAGCTCCCTACAGGGGGCAGGGGAGCTGTTTTTT CASSSLQGAGELFF
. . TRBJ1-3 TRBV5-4 TGTGCCAGCAGCTCCTCCGGGGGTGAGCGAAACACCATATATTTT CASSSSGGERNTIYF
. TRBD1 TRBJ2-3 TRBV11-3 TGTGCCAGCAGCCCAGACCTGGGACAGGGGGACACAGATACGCAGTATTTT CASSPDLGQGDTDTQYF